This T cell receptor (beta chain) was recorded in a study of control samples from healthy donors and cancer patients. V was clipped by 1 base and J by 6 bases; unmatched bases: 5. The germline V gene has CDR1 SGHNT and CDR2 YYREEE (reference sequence). CDR3 length: 15 residues. Clones were read by immunoSEQ multiplex PCR, and TCRdb kept only the in-frame ones, dropping some. The sample contains about 83,000 clones, 91% of which appear only once. This TCR derives from a middle-aged man in good health. The sequenced material came from blood. V and J are TRBV5-4 and TRBJ1-3, with 9 bases fitting TRBD1. The CDR3 spells CASSLQGQGANTIYF. The CDR3 DNA is TGTGCCAGCAGCTTGCAGGGACAGGGAGCAAACACCATATATTTT. Full variable domain (missing parts from reference TRBV5-4 and TRBJ1-3): ETGVTQSPTHLIKTRGQQVTLRCSSQSGHNTVSWYQQALGQGPQFIFQYYREEENGRGNFPPRFSGLQFPNYSSELNVNALELDDSALYLCASSLQGQGANTIYFGEGSWLTVV.